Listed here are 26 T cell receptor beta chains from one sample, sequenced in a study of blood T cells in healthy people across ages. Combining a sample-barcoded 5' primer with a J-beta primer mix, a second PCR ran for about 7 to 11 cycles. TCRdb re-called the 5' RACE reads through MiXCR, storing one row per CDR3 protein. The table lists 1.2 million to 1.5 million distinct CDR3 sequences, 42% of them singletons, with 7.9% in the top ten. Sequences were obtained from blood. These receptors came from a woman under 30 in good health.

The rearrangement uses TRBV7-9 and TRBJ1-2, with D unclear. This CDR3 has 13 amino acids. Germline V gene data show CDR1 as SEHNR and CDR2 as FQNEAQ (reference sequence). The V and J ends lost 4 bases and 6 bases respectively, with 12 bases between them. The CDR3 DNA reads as TGTGCCAGCAGCTCCGGACGGAGGGATGGCTACACCTTC. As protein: CASSSGRRDGYTF.

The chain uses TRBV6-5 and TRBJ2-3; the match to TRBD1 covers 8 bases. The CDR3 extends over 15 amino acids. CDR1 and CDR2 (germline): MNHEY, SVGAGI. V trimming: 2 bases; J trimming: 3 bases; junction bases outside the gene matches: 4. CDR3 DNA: TGTGCCAGCAGTTACCAGGGGGCGCGAACAGATACGCAGTATTTT. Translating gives CASSYQGARTDTQYF.

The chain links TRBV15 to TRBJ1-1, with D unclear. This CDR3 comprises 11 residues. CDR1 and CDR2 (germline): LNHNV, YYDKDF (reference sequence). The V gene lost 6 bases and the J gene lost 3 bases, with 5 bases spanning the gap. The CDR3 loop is CATRRDTEAFF. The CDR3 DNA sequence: TGTGCCACCAGAAGGGACACTGAAGCTTTCTTT.

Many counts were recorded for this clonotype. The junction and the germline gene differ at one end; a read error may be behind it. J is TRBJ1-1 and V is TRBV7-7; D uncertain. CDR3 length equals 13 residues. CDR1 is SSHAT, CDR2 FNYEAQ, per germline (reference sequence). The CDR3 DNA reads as TGTGCTAGCAGCCCCCTGGTGGGCACTGAAGCTTTCTTT. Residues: CASSPLVGTEAFF. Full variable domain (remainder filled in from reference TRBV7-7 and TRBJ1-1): GAGVSQSPRYKVTKRGQDVTLRCDPISSHATLYWYQQALGQGPEFLTYFNYEAQPDKSGLPSDRFSAERPEGSISTLTIQRTEQRDSAMYRCASSPLVGTEAFFGQGTRLTVV.

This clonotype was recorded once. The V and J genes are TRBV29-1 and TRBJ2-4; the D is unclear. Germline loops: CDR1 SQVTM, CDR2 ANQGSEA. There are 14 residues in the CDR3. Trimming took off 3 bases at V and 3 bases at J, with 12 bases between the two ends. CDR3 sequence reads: CSVDGGRGKNIQYF. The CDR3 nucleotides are TGCAGCGTTGATGGTGGGCGTGGCAAAAACATTCAGTACTTC.

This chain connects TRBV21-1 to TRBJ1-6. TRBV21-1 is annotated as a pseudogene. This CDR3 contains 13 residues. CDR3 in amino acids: CASSPGGYSPLHF. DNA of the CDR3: TGTGCCAGCAGCCCGGGGGGGTATTCACCCCTCCACTTT.

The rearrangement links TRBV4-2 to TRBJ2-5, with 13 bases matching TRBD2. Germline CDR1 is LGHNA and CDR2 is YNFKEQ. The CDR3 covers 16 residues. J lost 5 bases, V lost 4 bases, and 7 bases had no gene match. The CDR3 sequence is CASSPRTSGSMETQYF. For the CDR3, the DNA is TGTGCCAGCAGCCCCCGGACTAGCGGGAGTATGGAGACCCAGTACTTC.

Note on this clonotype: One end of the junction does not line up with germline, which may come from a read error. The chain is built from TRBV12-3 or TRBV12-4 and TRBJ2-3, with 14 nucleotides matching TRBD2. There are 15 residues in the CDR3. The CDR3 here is CASRGTSGGPDSQYF. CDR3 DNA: TGTGCCAGCAGGGGGACTAGCGGGGGCCCAGATTCGCAGTATTTT.

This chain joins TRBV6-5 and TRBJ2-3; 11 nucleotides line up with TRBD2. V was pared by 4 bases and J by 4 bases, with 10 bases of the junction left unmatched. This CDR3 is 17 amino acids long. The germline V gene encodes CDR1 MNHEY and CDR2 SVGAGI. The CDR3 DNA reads TGTGCCAGCAGTTTCGTGGGAACTAGCGGGAGACCAGATACGCAGTATTTT. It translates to CASSFVGTSGRPDTQYF.

The CDR3 here is CSASSVGGPPKWETQYF. CDR3 nucleotide sequence: TGCAGTGCTAGTTCTGTGGGCGGACCGCCAAAATGGGAGACCCAGTACTTC. The rearrangement uses TRBV20-1 and TRBJ2-5; D is uncertain. Germline loops: CDR1 DFQATT, CDR2 SNEGSKA (reference sequence). The ends were cut back, 3 bases at V and 5 bases at J, with 25 bases in the middle. The CDR3 is made up of 17 amino acids.

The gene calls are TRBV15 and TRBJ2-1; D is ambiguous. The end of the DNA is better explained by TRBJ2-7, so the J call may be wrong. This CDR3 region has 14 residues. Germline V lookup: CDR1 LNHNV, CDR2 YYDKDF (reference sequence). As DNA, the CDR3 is TGTGCCACCAGCAGACAGACCAGACACAATGAGCAGTACTTC. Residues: CATSRQTRHNEQYF.

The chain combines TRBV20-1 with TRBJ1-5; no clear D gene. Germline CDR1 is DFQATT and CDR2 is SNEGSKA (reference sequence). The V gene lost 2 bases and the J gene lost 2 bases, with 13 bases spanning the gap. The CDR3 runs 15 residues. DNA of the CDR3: TGCAGTGCTAGAATGGGCACCGGGGGCAATCAGCCCCAGCATTTT. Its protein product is CSARMGTGGNQPQHF.

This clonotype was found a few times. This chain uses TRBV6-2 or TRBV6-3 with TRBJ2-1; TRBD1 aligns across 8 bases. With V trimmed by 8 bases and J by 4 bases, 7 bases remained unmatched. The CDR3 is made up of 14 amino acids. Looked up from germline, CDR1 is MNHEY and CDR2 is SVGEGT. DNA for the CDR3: TGTGCCAGCCGAGTGGGACAGGATTACAATGAGCAGTTCTTC. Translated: CASRVGQDYNEQFF.

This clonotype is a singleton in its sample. The chain's CDR3 is CSARGGASYNEQYF. For the CDR3, the DNA is TGCAGTGCTAGGGGCGGGGCCTCCTACAATGAGCAGTACTTC. The genes are TRBV20-1 and TRBJ2-5; TRBD2 is a possible D gene (6 bases). Germline CDR1 and CDR2: DFQATT and SNEGSKA (reference sequence). CDR3 length: 14 amino acids. Trimming removed 3 bases from V and 11 bases from J, with 22 bases in between.

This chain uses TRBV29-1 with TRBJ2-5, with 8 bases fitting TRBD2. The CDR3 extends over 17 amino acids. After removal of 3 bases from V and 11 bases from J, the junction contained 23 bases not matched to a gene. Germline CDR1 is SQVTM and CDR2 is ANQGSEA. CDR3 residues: CSVDRSGGLAGFNEQYF. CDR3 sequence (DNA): TGCAGCGTTGATCGTTCTGGTGGGCTAGCGGGTTTCAATGAGCAGTACTTC.

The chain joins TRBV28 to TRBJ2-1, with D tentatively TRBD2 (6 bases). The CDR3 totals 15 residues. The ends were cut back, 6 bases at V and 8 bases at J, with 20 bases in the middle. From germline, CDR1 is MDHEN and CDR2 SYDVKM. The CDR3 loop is CASSLRGLSRHEQFF. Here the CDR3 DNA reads TGTGCCAGCAGCCTACGGGGACTCTCCAGGCATGAGCAGTTCTTC.

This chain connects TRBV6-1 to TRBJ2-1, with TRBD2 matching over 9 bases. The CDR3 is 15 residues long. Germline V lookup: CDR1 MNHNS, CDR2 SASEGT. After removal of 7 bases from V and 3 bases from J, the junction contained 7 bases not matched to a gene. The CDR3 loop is CASILGLALYNEQFF. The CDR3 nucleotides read TGTGCCAGCATTCTTGGACTAGCGCTCTACAATGAGCAGTTCTTC.

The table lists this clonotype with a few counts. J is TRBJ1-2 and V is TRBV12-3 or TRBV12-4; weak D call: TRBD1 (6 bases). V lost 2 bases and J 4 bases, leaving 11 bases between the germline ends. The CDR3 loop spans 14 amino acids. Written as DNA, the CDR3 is TGTGCCAGCAGTTTAAGGGACACCGCCTATGGCTACACCTTC. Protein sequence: CASSLRDTAYGYTF.

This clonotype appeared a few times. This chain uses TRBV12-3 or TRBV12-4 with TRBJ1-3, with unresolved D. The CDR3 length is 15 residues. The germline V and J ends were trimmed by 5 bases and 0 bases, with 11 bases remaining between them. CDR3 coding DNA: TGTGCCAGCAGTCCACCATTCAGCTCTGGAAACACCATATATTTT. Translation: CASSPPFSSGNTIYF.

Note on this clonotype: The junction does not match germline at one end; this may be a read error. The CDR3 sequence: CAGRMDRVRDTQYF. The CDR3 DNA is TGTGCCGGCAGGATGGACAGGGTTAGAGATACGCAGTATTTT. The genes are TRBV9 and TRBJ2-3; 8 positions agree with TRBD1. CDR1 SGDLS and CDR2 YYNGEE come from the germline V gene. The CDR3 loop spans 14 amino acids.

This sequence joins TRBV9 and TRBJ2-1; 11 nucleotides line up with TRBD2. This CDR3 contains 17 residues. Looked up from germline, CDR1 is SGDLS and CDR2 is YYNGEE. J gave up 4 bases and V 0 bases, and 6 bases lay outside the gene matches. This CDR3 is CASSVGLAGGPYNEQFF. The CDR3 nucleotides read TGTGCCAGCAGCGTAGGGCTAGCGGGGGGCCCGTACAATGAGCAGTTCTTC. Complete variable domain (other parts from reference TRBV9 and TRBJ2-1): DSGVTQTPKHLITATGQRVTLRCSPRSGDLSVYWYQQSLDQGLQFLIQYYNGEERAKGNILERFSAQQFPDLHSELNLSSLELGDSALYFCASSVGLAGGPYNEQFFGPGTRLTVL.

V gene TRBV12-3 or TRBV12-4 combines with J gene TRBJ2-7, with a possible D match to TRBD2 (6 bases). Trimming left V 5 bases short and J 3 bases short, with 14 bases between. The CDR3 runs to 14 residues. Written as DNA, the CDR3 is TGTGCCAGCAGTCCGCCGGGAGCCTACTACGAGCAGTACTTC. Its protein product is CASSPPGAYYEQYF.

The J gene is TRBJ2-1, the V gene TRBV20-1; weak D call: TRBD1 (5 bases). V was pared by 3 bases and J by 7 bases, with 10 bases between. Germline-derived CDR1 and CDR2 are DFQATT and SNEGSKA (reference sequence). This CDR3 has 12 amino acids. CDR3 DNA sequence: TGCAGTGCTAGTCCAGGGTTGAATGAGCAGTTCTTC. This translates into CSASPGLNEQFF.

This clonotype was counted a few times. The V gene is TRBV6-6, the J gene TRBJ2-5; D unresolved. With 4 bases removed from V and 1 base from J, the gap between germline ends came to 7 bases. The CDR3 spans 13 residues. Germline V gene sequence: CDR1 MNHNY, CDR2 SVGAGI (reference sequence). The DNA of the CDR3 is TGTGCCAGCAGTTCCGGATTCCAAGAGACCCAGTACTTC. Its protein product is CASSSGFQETQYF.

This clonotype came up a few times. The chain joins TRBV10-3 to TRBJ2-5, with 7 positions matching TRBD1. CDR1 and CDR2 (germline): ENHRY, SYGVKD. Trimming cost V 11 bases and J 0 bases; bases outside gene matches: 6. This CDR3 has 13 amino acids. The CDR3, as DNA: TGTGCCGCTCAGACAGGGCACCAAGAGACCCAGTACTTC. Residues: CAAQTGHQETQYF.

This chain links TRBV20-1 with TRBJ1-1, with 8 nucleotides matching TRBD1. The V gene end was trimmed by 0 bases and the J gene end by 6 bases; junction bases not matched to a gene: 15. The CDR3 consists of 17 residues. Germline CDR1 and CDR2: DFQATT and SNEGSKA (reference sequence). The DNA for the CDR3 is TGCAGTGCTAGAGATTATGGACAGGGACTGCCTTCGGCTGAAGCTTTCTTT. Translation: CSARDYGQGLPSAEAFF.